This is a list of T cell receptor beta chains from one sample in a study of a mutant IDH1 vaccine in newly diagnosed glioma. These receptors are not linked to any known antigen. Libraries were prepared by immunoSEQ multiplex PCR; TCRdb keeps only in-frame clonotypes and omits some of them. The sample lists 40,000 or so clones, roughly 89% occurring once. Specimen: PBMCs, collected from a glioma patient whose treatment included an IDH1 peptide vaccine. These receptors all come from a man aged 35-49 years with glioma. Both conserved end residues are part of each CDR3. D genes are given only for firm matches. Rows may omit the clone size; those that give it use once, few, many or a size class.

size | J | V | D | DNA | CDR3
NA | TRBJ2-7 | TRBV19 | TRBD1 | TGTGCCAGTAGTATAGACCTGGACAGGGCCTACGAGCAGTACTTC | CASSIDLDRAYEQYF
NA | TRBJ1-2 | TRBV5-5 | NA | TGTGCCAGCAGCTTGGGCGATAGGCCGGGTTTTGGCTACACCTTC | CASSLGDRPGFGYTF
NA | TRBJ2-6 | TRBV4-3 | NA | TGCGCCAGCTCCTATGAGGGTGGGGCCAACGTCCTGACTTTC | CASSYEGGANVLTF
once | TRBJ2-1 | TRBV7-2 | TRBD2 | TGTGCCAGCAGCTTAGCGCTTAGCGGGATTAATGAGCAGTTCTTC | CASSLALSGINEQFF
NA | TRBJ2-5 | TRBV28 | TRBD2 | TGTGCCAGCAGTGCCCCTAGCGGGAGGGTTAAGACCCAGTACTTC | CASSAPSGRVKTQYF
NA | TRBJ1-2 | TRBV6-1 | NA | TGTGCCAGCAGTGTCGGGGCGGGCTATGGCTACACCTTC | CASSVGAGYGYTF
NA | TRBJ2-4 | TRBV4-3 | NA | TGCGCCAGCAGCCAAAACGTGGGAGACGGAAACATTCAGTACTTC | CASSQNVGDGNIQYF
NA | TRBJ2-2 | TRBV9 | NA | TGTGCCAGCAGCGTAGAAGGAGCGGCTATCCCCGGGGAGCTGTTTTTT | CASSVEGAAIPGELFF
few | TRBJ2-7 | TRBV4-2 | TRBD2 | TGTGCCAGCAGCCAAGTAATAGGTAGCGGGGGCTCGGGGGAGCAGTACTTC | CASSQVIGSGGSGEQYF
NA | TRBJ1-5 | TRBV4-1 | NA | TGCGCCAGCAGCCAAGACGGGAATCAGCCCCAGCATTTT | CASSQDGNQPQHF
NA | TRBJ1-1 | TRBV9 | TRBD1 | TGTGCCAGCAGCGGGACAGGGGGAACCAGGAGCACTGAAGCTTTCTTT | CASSGTGGTRSTEAFF
NA | TRBJ2-5 | TRBV5-4 | TRBD2 | TGTGCCAGCAGCTTGGGAGCGGGGGTGAGGGAGACCCAGTACTTC | CASSLGAGVRETQYF
NA | TRBJ2-3 | TRBV2 | NA | TGTGCCAGCACAGGAGGTGATACGCAGTATTTT | CASTGGDTQYF
few | TRBJ1-1 | TRBV4-1 | TRBD1 | TGCGCCAGCAGCCAAGGAGTCTCGGTATTCATGCAGGGGGCGATGAACACTGAAGCTTTCTTT | CASSQGVSVFMQGAMNTEAFF
NA | TRBJ1-2 | TRBV28 | NA | TGTGCCAGCAGTTCACCAGCGACAGGCTCTTTCTCTTATGGCTACACCTTC | CASSSPATGSFSYGYTF
once | TRBJ2-7 | TRBV9 | TRBD1 | TGTGCCAGCAGCGTAGGGACAGGGTTCAACGAGCAGTACTTC | CASSVGTGFNEQYF
NA | TRBJ2-2 | TRBV6-5 | TRBD2 | TGTGCCAGCAGTTACGACACTAGCGGCAACACCGGGGAGCTGTTTTTT | CASSYDTSGNTGELFF
NA | TRBJ2-1 | TRBV5-1 | TRBD1 | TGCGCCAGCAGCCAAGGGACAGGGAGACCCCATGAGCAGTTCTTC | CASSQGTGRPHEQFF
NA | TRBJ2-2 | TRBV7-9 | NA | TGTGCCAGTGTTTCTTTCGCCACCGGGGAGCTGTTTTTT | CASVSFATGELFF
NA | TRBJ2-2 | TRBV11-2 | NA | TGTGCCAGCAGCTTAGATCGGTCCGGGGAGCTGTTTTTT | CASSLDRSGELFF
NA | TRBJ1-6 | TRBV6-5 | NA | TGTGCCAGCAGTTTTGCCAGGGAATCACCCCTCCACTTT | CASSFARESPLHF
NA | TRBJ2-1 | TRBV2 | TRBD2 | TGTGCCAGCGTTGGGGGGAGGGGCGGTGAGCAGTTCTTC | CASVGGRGGEQFF
NA | TRBJ2-5 | TRBV10-3 | NA | TGTGCCATCAGCAGGGACTTTCGAGAGACCCAGTACTTC | CAISRDFRETQYF
NA | TRBJ2-1 | TRBV11-2 | NA | TGTGCCAGCAGCTTAGATCCGCGTCTCTACAATGAGCAGTTCTTC | CASSLDPRLYNEQFF
NA | TRBJ2-5 | TRBV4-2 | NA | TGTGCCAGCAGCCAGCAGGGGTATCAAGAGACCCAGTACTTC | CASSQQGYQETQYF
NA | TRBJ2-7 | TRBV10-3 | NA | TGTGCCATCAAAGACGGGAACTCCTACGAGCAGTACTTC | CAIKDGNSYEQYF
once | TRBJ2-2 | TRBV5-5 | NA | TGTGCCAGCAGGTTTCCACGGGACACCGGGGAGCTGTTTTTT | CASRFPRDTGELFF
NA | TRBJ1-1 | TRBV6-4 | NA | TGTGCCAGCAGTCCGGAGAGGACAAACACTGAAGCTTTCTTT | CASSPERTNTEAFF
NA | TRBJ2-3 | TRBV5-1 | NA | TGCGCCAGCAGCTTGGAGGGGAGGAGTGCAGATACGCAGTATTTT | CASSLEGRSADTQYF
NA | TRBJ1-1 | TRBV29-1 | NA | TGCAGCGCCACGAAAATGGTGGGCGCTGAAGCTTTCTTT | CSATKMVGAEAFF
NA | TRBJ2-1 | TRBV7-9 | NA | TGTGCCAGCAGCTCAGGAGGGGCTTACAATGAGCAGTTCTTC | CASSSGGAYNEQFF
once | TRBJ1-2 | TRBV7-9 | NA | TGTGCCAGCAGCCCCCGGTCGGGGTCTGGCTACACCTTC | CASSPRSGSGYTF
NA | TRBJ1-5 | TRBV7-8 | TRBD1 | TGTGCCAGCAGCGGGACAGGGTTACAGCCCCAGCATTTT | CASSGTGLQPQHF
NA | TRBJ1-1 | TRBV9 | TRBD1 | TGTGCCAGCAGCCCGAGACAGGGGAACACTGAAGCTTTCTTT | CASSPRQGNTEAFF
NA | TRBJ1-4 | TRBV5-1 | NA | TGCGCCAGCGGTCAACAGGGTGGTACTAATGAAAAACTGTTTTTT | CASGQQGGTNEKLFF
NA | TRBJ2-5 | TRBV19 | TRBD2 | TGTGCCTCGACTAGCGGGGAGAGGAAGACCCAGTACTTC | CASTSGERKTQYF
NA | TRBJ2-7 | TRBV6-6 | NA | TGTGCCAGCAGTTACTCGAGTCTGGTCCCCTACGAGCAGTACTTC | CASSYSSLVPYEQYF
NA | TRBJ2-3 | TRBV6-1 | TRBD1 | TGTGCCAGCAGTGACGGGACAGGGATATGGGATACGCAGTATTTT | CASSDGTGIWDTQYF
NA | TRBJ2-7 | TRBV7-8 | TRBD1 | TGTGCCAGCAGCTTAGCCCGGACAGGGTTACTCCATCAGCAGTACTTC | CASSLARTGLLHQQYF
NA | TRBJ1-2 | TRBV5-4 | TRBD1 | TGTGCCAGCCGTCCAGGGGGATCTGGCTATGGCTACACCTTC | CASRPGGSGYGYTF
NA | TRBJ2-7 | TRBV6-6 | NA | TGTGCCAGCAGTTACGGGACGTCTTCCTACGAGCAGTACTTC | CASSYGTSSYEQYF
NA | TRBJ1-4 | TRBV9 | NA | TGTGCCAGCAGCGTAGGGGTAGGTGAAAAACTGTTTTTT | CASSVGVGEKLFF
NA | TRBJ1-3 | TRBV9 | TRBD1 | TGTGCCAGCAGCGTAGGGGAGGGACAGGGCCTGTCTTCTGGAAACACCATATATTTT | CASSVGEGQGLSSGNTIYF
NA | TRBJ2-1 | TRBV6-4 | TRBD2 | TGTGCCAGCAGTGGTGGTAGCGGGAGGGCTGGTAATGAGCAGTTCTTC | CASSGGSGRAGNEQFF
NA | TRBJ1-1 | TRBV6-4 | NA | TGTGCCAGCAGTGTCGGGCAGGGGACGAACACTGAAGCTTTCTTT | CASSVGQGTNTEAFF
NA | TRBJ1-1 | TRBV14 | NA | TGTGCCAGCAGCCGCGTAGAGACAGAAGCTTTCTTT | CASSRVETEAFF
few | TRBJ1-1 | TRBV5-1 | NA | TGCGCCAGCAGCTTGGGGCGGCAGACGAACACTGAAGCTTTCTTT | CASSLGRQTNTEAFF
NA | TRBJ1-1 | TRBV10-3 | TRBD1 | TGTGCCATCAGGGGGACAGGGGAGAACACTGAAGCTTTCTTT | CAIRGTGENTEAFF
NA | TRBJ2-7 | TRBV11-2 | TRBD1 | TGTGCCAGCAGCTTAGATCCACAGGGGCCCTGGGAGCAGTACTTC | CASSLDPQGPWEQYF
NA | TRBJ2-1 | TRBV2 | NA | TGTGCCAGCAAGGGGTCACACAACAATGAGCAGTTCTTC | CASKGSHNNEQFF